The present T cell receptor (beta chain) was sequenced within a study of blood T cell repertoires in COVID-19. About the research overall: COVID-19 samples from acute and convalescent phases originated in the United States, Italy and Spain. T cells, B-cell-depleted T cells, or PBMCs provided the cDNA or gDNA that served as material.

Germline values: CDR1 KGHDR, CDR2 SFDVKD. V was clipped by 1 base and J by 0 bases, with 8 bases between them. This CDR3 has 16 residues. Profiled with immunoSEQ multiplex PCR; TCRdb holds only in-frame clones, not every one. The table lists roughly 77,000 clones, 80% of them singletons, with 4% to 5.5% in the top ten. The specimen was peripheral blood. This chain links TRBV24-1 with TRBJ2-2, with D possibly TRBD1 on 5 matching bases. The sequence was obtained from a woman between 70 and 85 years old with acute or convalescent COVID-19. The CDR3 DNA sequence: TGTGCCACCAGTGATTTCAGGGCCCCGAACACCGGGGAGCTGTTTTTT. Amino acid sequence: CATSDFRAPNTGELFF.